This T cell receptor beta chain was identified during a study of blood T cell repertoires in COVID-19. Study details: Donors in the United States, Italy and Spain gave samples during acute or convalescent COVID-19.

Germline V gene lookup returns CDR1 SNHLY and CDR2 FYNNEI. This CDR3 contains 15 residues. V was cut by 2 bases and J by 7 bases, with 17 bases left in between. Source study methods: Nucleated cell counts were estimated from reference gene primer amplification. Assay used: immunoSEQ multiplex PCR; TCRdb lists only in-frame clones, some missing. The V and J calls and clone size come from that table; D and trimming were worked out from the DNA. The table includes 350,000 to 400,000 clones, around 90% detected once. The sequenced sample was peripheral blood. This sequence was found in a man aged 18 to 35 with active or convalescent COVID-19. The chain is built from TRBV2 and TRBJ1-1; the D is unclear. The CDR3: CASSEFGVGSIEAFF. The CDR3 DNA is TGTGCCAGCAGTGAATTTGGTGTGGGGAGTATTGAAGCTTTCTTT.